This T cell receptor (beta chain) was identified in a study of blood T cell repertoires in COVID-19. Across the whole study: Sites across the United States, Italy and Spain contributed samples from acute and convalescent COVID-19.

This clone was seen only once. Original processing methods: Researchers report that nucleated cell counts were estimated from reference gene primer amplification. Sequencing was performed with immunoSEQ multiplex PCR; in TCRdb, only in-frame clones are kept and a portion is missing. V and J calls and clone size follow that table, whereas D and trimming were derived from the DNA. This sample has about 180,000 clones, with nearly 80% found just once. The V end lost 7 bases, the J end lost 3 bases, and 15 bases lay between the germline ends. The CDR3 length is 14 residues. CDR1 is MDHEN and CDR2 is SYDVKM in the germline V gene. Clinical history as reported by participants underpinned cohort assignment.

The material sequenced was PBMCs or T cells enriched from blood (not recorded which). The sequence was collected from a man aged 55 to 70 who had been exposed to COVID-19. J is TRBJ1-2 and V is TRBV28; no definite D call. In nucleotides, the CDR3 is TGTGCCAGCACCCTGGGCATTTGGGACTATGGCTACACCTTC. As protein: CASTLGIWDYGYTF.